The 14 T cell receptor beta chains below all came from one sample that was sequenced in a study of CD8 T cells in ankylosing spondylitis. TCRdb independently ran MiXCR on the 5' RACE reads; one entry per CDR3 protein. The sample has around 320,000 distinct CDR3 sequences, roughly 20% seen once; the top ten hold roughly 3.4%. The specimen sequenced was blood, either unsorted or a sorted T cell fraction (not recorded which). The receptors stem from a female donor with ankylosing spondylitis or in good health (not recorded which).

In its sample, this clonotype was seen a few times. The chain employs TRBV18 and TRBJ2-1; no reliable D call. The V end was cut by 2 bases, the J end by 7 bases, with 18 bases between. Germline V lookup: CDR1 KGHSH, CDR2 LQKENI. CDR3 length: 16 residues. The CDR3 nucleotides are TGTGCCAGCTCACCAACAGCGTCTTATACTGGGAATGAGCAGTTCTTC. This gives the protein CASSPTASYTGNEQFF.

This clonotype was recorded a few times. The chain has TRBV9 and TRBJ1-2; perhaps TRBD1 as D (5 bases). Germline CDR1 SGDLS, CDR2 YYNGEE. The CDR3 runs 15 residues. V shed 4 bases and J shed 0 bases, with 13 bases lying between them. The CDR3 region is CASSYRDRANYGYTF. CDR3 coding DNA: TGTGCCAGCAGCTACCGGGACCGAGCTAACTATGGCTACACCTTC. Full variable domain (missing parts from reference TRBV9 and TRBJ1-2): DSGVTQTPKHLITATGQRVTLRCSPRSGDLSVYWYQQSLDQGLQFLIQYYNGEERAKGNILERFSAQQFPDLHSELNLSSLELGDSALYFCASSYRDRANYGYTFGSGTRLTVV.

This chain uses TRBV6-1 with TRBJ1-2, with D perhaps TRBD1 (5 bases). CDR3 length: 14 amino acids. CDR1 and CDR2 from the germline V gene are MNHNS and SASEGT. Trimming cost V 7 bases and J 4 bases, with 16 bases left between them. CDR3 region: CASTREEAGYGYTF. In DNA, the CDR3 is TGTGCCAGCACCAGGGAGGAGGCTGGCTATGGCTACACCTTC.

This clonotype has just a few counts. The chain combines TRBV15 with TRBJ1-6, with D possibly being TRBD1 (6 bases). This CDR3 spans 14 amino acids. Germline loops: CDR1 LNHNV, CDR2 YYDKDF (reference sequence). V lost 2 bases and J lost 9, with 11 bases in between. For the CDR3, the DNA is TGTGCCACCAGCAGACAGGGGCGAGGTTCACCCCTCCACTTT. As protein: CATSRQGRGSPLHF.

The chain has TRBV12-5 and TRBJ2-1, with D perhaps TRBD1 or TRBD2 (5 bases each). CDR1 is LGHNT, CDR2 FRNRAP, per germline. Between the trimmed V and J ends, which lost 4 bases and 2 bases, there was a span of 12 bases. The CDR3 has 15 residues. CDR3 nucleotide sequence: TGTGCTAGTGGTTGGGGGAGTGGTCCCTACAATGAGCAGTTCTTC. Protein: CASGWGSGPYNEQFF.

The gene calls are TRBV3-1 and TRBJ2-7, with 7 bases matching TRBD1. Germline CDR1 LGHDT, CDR2 YNNKEL (reference sequence). This CDR3 is built from 14 residues. V lost 8 bases, J lost 1 base, and 8 bases stayed unmatched. The CDR3 DNA reads as TGTGCCAGCGCGCGACAGGGTAGATCCTACGAGCAGTACTTC. As protein: CASARQGRSYEQYF.

V and J are TRBV12-5 and TRBJ1-1, with D unclear. V shed 2 bases and J shed 1 base, with 5 bases lying between them. The CDR3 runs 13 residues. The V gene's germline CDR1 is LGHNT and CDR2 FRNRAP. DNA of the CDR3: TGTGCTAGTGGTTTGAAGGAGAACACTGAAGCTTTCTTT. Its translation is CASGLKENTEAFF.

The chain uses TRBV6-2 or TRBV6-3 and TRBJ2-7; weak D call: TRBD1 (5 bases). The CDR3 length is 14 residues. The V and J ends lost 5 bases and 0 bases respectively, with 11 bases between them. The germline CDR1 and CDR2 sequences are MNHEY and SVGEGT. CDR3 sequence (DNA): TGTGCCAGCAGTACAGGATTCCGCTCCTACGAGCAGTACTTC. As protein: CASSTGFRSYEQYF.

This clonotype was seen ten or more times. The genes are TRBV6-2 or TRBV6-3 and TRBJ2-1, with 11 bases fitting TRBD2. Germline trimming cut 6 bases from V and 2 bases from J; bases unmatched to any gene: 6. The CDR3 is 16 amino acids. Per the germline V gene, CDR1 is MNHEY and CDR2 is SVGEGT. CDR3 coding DNA: TGTGCCAGCAGGTCAGGGACTAGCGGACCCTACAATGAGCAGTTCTTC. Protein sequence: CASRSGTSGPYNEQFF.

The genes are TRBV18 and TRBJ1-1; D ambiguous. The CDR3 sequence is 14 residues long. Per germline, CDR1 KGHSH and CDR2 LQKENI. The V end was cut by 0 bases, the J end by 1 base, with 6 bases between. Here the CDR3 DNA reads TGTGCCAGCTCACCACCAGGGAGGAACACTGAAGCTTTCTTT. Its protein product is CASSPPGRNTEAFF.

This clonotype has a handful of counts. The rearrangement joins TRBV6-5 to TRBJ1-1, with D maybe TRBD1 (5 bases). Germline V gene data show CDR1 as MNHEY and CDR2 as SVGAGI. The ends were cut back, 2 bases at V and 4 bases at J, with 8 bases in the middle. This CDR3 spans 13 amino acids. The CDR3 loop is CASSYAGSTEAFF. Here the CDR3 DNA reads TGTGCCAGCAGTTACGCAGGGAGCACTGAAGCTTTCTTT.

This sequence joins TRBV7-3 and TRBJ1-1, with D uncertain. This CDR3 has 13 residues. Germline V gene lookup returns CDR1 SGHTA and CDR2 FQGTGA. The germline V and J ends were trimmed by 5 bases and 3 bases, with 10 bases remaining between them. This CDR3 is CASSPRGDTEAFF. For the CDR3, the DNA is TGTGCCAGCAGCCCACGCGGGGACACTGAAGCTTTCTTT.

A few counts support this clonotype. The chain couples TRBV18 to TRBJ2-6; D gene ambiguous. This CDR3 comprises 14 residues. The ends were cut back, 2 bases at V and 0 bases at J, with 2 bases in the middle. From germline, CDR1 is KGHSH and CDR2 LQKENI. CDR3 sequence: CASSPVSGANVLTF. DNA for the CDR3: TGTGCCAGCTCACCAGTCTCTGGGGCCAACGTCCTGACTTTC.

The CDR3 reads CASSQGGSRFYEQYF. The DNA of the CDR3 is TGCGCCAGCAGCCAAGGGGGGAGTAGGTTTTACGAGCAGTACTTC. The chain employs TRBV4-3 and TRBJ2-7; D possibly uses TRBD1 or TRBD2 (5 bases each). Germline V gene data show CDR1 as LGHNA and CDR2 as YSLEER. The CDR3 has 15 residues. V lost 1 base and J 4 bases, leaving 14 bases between the germline ends.